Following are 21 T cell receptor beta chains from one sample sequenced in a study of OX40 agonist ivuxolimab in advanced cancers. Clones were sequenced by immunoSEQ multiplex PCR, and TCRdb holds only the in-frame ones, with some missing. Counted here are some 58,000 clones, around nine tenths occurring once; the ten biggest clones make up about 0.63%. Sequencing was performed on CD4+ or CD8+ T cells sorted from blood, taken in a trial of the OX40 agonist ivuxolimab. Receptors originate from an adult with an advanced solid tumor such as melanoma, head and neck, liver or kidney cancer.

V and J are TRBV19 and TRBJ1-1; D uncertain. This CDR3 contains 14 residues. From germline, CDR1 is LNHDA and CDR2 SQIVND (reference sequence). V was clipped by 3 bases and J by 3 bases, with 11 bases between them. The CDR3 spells CASSIGQIDTEAFF. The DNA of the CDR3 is TGTGCCAGTAGTATTGGGCAGATTGACACTGAAGCTTTCTTT.

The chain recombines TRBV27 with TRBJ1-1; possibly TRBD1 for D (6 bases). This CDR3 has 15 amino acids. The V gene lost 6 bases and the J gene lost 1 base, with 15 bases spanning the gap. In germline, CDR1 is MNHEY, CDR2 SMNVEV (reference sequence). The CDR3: CASRHTGSTNTEAFF. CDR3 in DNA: TGTGCCAGCAGGCATACAGGGAGTACGAACACTGAAGCTTTCTTT.

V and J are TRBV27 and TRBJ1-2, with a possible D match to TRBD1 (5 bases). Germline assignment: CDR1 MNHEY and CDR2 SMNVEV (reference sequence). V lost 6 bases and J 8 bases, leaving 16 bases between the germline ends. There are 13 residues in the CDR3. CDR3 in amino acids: CASSKDRVQGYTF. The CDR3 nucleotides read TGTGCCAGCAGCAAAGACAGAGTTCAGGGCTACACCTTC.

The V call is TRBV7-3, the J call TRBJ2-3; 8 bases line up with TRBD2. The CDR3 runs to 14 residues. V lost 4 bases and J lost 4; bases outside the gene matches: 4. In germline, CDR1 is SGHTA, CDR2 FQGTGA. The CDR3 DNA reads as TGTGCCAGCAGCTCGGGACTAGGCGCAGATACGCAGTATTTT. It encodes CASSSGLGADTQYF.

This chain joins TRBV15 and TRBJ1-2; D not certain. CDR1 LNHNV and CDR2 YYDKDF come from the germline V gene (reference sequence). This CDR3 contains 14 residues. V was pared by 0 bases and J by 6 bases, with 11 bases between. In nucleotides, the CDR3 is TGTGCCACCAGCAGAGACTCTAAAGCGAATGGCTACACCTTC. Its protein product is CATSRDSKANGYTF.

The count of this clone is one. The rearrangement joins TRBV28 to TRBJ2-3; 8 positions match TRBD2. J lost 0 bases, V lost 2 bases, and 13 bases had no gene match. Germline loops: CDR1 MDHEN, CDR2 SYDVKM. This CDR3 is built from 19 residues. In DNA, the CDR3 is TGTGCCAGCAGTTTAGAGAGCGGGAGTGGACTAATTAGCACAGATACGCAGTATTTT. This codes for CASSLESGSGLISTDTQYF.

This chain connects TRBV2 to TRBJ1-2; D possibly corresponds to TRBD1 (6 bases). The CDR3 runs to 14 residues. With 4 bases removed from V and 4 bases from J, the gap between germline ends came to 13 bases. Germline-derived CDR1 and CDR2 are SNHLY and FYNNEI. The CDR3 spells CASSALVRGYGYTF. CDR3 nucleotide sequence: TGTGCCAGCAGTGCCTTGGTCAGGGGCTATGGCTACACCTTC. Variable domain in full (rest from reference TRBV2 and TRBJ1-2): EPEVTQTPSHQVTQMGQEVILRCVPISNHLYFYWYRQILGQKVEFLVSFYNNEISEKSEIFDDQFSVERPDGSNFTLKIRSTKLEDSAMYFCASSALVRGYGYTFGSGTRLTVV.

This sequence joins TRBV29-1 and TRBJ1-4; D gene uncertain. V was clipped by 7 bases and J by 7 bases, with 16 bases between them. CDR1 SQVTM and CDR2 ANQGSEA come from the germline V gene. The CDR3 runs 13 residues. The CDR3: CSGYTLRGEKLFF. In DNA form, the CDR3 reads TGCAGCGGATACACCCTCCGGGGTGAAAAACTGTTTTTT.

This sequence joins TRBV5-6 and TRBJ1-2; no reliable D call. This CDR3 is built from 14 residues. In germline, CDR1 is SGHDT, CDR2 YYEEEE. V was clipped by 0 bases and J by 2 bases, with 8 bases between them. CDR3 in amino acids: CASSLATRNYGYTF. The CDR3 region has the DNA TGTGCCAGCAGCTTGGCCACCCGGAACTATGGCTACACCTTC.

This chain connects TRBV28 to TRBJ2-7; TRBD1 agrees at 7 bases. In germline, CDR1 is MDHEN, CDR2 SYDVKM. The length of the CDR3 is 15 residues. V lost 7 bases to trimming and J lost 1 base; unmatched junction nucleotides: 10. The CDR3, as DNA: TGTGCCAGCACCAGGGGCAGGGGGTATTCCTACGAGCAGTACTTC. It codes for CASTRGRGYSYEQYF.

The CDR3 DNA follows: TGTGCCAGCAGCTTGTTCGGCAGGGGGAATGAGCAGTTCTTC. It translates to CASSLFGRGNEQFF. This rearrangement joins TRBV5-6 to TRBJ2-1, with TRBD1 matching 7 bases. The CDR3 runs to 14 residues. The germline V gene encodes CDR1 SGHDT and CDR2 YYEEEE. V dropped 1 base and J dropped 7; count of bases not matched to a gene: 5.

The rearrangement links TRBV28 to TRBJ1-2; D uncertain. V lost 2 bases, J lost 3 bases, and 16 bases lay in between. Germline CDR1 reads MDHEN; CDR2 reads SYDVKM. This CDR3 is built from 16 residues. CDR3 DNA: TGTGCCAGCAGTTTACGGCAGACGCAGAGATACTATGGCTACACCTTC. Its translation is CASSLRQTQRYYGYTF.

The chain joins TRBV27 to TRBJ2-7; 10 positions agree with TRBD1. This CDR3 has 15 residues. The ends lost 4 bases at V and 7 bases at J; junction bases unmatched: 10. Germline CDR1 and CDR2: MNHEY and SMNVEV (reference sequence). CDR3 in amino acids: CASSSRGTGVREQYF. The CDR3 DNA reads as TGTGCCAGCAGTTCGCGGGGGACAGGGGTCCGGGAGCAGTACTTC.

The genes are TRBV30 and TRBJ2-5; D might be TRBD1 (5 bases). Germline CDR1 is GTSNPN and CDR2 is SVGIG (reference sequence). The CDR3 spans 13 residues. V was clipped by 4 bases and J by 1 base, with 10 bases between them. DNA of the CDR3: TGTGCCTGGACCCAGGGCAGCCAAGAGACCCAGTACTTC. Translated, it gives CAWTQGSQETQYF.

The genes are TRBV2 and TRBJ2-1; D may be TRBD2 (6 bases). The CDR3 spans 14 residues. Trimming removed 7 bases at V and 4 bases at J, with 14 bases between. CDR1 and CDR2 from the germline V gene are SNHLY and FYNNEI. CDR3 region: CASKAGDRYNEQFF. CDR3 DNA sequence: TGTGCCAGCAAAGCGGGTGATAGATACAATGAGCAGTTCTTC. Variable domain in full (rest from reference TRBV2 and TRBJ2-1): EPEVTQTPSHQVTQMGQEVILRCVPISNHLYFYWYRQILGQKVEFLVSFYNNEISEKSEIFDDQFSVERPDGSNFTLKIRSTKLEDSAMYFCASKAGDRYNEQFFGPGTRLTVL.

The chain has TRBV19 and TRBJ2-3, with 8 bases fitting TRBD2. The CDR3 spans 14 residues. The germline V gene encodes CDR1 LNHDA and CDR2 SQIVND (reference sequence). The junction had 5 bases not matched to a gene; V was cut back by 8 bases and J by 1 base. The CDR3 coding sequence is TGTGCCAGTGGAGCGGGAGTGGGCACAGATACGCAGTATTTT. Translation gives CASGAGVGTDTQYF.

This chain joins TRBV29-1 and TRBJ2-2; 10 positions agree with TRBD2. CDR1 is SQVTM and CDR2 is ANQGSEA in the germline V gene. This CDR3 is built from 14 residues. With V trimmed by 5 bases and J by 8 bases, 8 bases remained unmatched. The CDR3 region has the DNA TGCAGCGTTTCCGGGACTAGCGTCCCTGGGGAGCTGTTTTTT. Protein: CSVSGTSVPGELFF.

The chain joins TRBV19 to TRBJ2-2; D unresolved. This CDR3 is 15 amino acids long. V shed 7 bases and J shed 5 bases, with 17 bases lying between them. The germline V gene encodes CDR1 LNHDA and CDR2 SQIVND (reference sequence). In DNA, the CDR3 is TGTGCCAGTAATCAGCGATGGATGGGGACCGGGGAGCTGTTTTTT. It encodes CASNQRWMGTGELFF.

CDR3 nucleotides: TGTGCCAGCAGCTCCGCGGCAGGCACAGATACGCAGTATTTT. Its protein is CASSSAAGTDTQYF. The J gene is TRBJ2-3, the V gene TRBV7-3; no firm D call. V shed 4 bases and J shed 1 base, with 9 bases lying between them. The germline V gene has CDR1 SGHTA and CDR2 FQGTGA. The CDR3 has 14 amino acids.

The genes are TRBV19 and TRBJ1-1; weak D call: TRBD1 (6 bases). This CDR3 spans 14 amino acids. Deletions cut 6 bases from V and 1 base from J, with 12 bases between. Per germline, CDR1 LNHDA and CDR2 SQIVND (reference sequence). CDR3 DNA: TGTGCCAGTAGAACCGGGACAACGAACACTGAAGCTTTCTTT. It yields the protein CASRTGTTNTEAFF.

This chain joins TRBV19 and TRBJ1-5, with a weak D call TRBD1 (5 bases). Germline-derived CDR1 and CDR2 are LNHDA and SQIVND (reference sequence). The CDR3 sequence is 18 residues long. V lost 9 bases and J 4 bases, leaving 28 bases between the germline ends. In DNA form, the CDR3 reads TGTGCCAGCGCAATCACAGCGCCTGGGGCTTTGGGGAATCAGCCCCAGCATTTT. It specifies CASAITAPGALGNQPQHF.